This T cell receptor (beta chain) was found in a study of beta chain features in type 1 diabetes. Overall study findings and caveats: People with Type 1 diabetes carried modestly yet significantly shorter TCRB CDR3s in all four CD4+ subsets.

V was clipped by 0 bases and J by 11 bases, with 7 bases between them. The CDR3 has 11 amino acids. CDR1 is SGHTS, CDR2 YDEGEE, per germline. On this clone: The target antigen is unknown.

Reverse transcribing all isolated RNA meant expressed TCRB transcripts were sequenced. Assay: immunoSEQ multiplex PCR; the TCRdb copy retains only in-frame clones and omits some. There are around 16,000 clones in the sample; roughly three quarters occur only once, and around 0.8% lies in the top ten. The sequence came from a man younger than 40 with type 1 diabetes. The chain is built from TRBV5-8 and TRBJ2-3; D gene uncertain. The sequenced material came from stem cell memory CD4+ T cells from blood. The CDR3: CASSLERRQYF. The CDR3 coding sequence is TGTGCCAGCAGCTTGGAACGGAGGCAGTATTTT. The variable domain in full, with the rest retrieved from reference TRBV5-8 and TRBJ2-3, is EAGVTQSPTHLIKTRGQQATLRCSPISGHTSVYWYQQALGLGLQFLLWYDEGEERNRGNFPPRFSGRQFPNYSSELNVNALELEDSALYLCASSLERRQYFGPGTRLTVL.